The 30 T cell receptor beta chains listed next were all sequenced from one sample in a study of blood T cell repertoires in COVID-19. The data were produced by immunoSEQ multiplex PCR, yet TCRdb's version contains in-frame clones alone and is incomplete. The table has 200,000 to 300,000 clones, 75% to 85% seen once. What was sequenced was peripheral blood. The receptors derive from a middle-aged man who had recovered from COVID-19.

The rearrangement joins TRBV11-2 to TRBJ2-5, with a possible D match to TRBD2 (9 bases). In germline, CDR1 is SGHAT, CDR2 FQNNGV. CDR3 size: 17 residues. Trimming left V 5 bases short and J 3 bases short, with 22 bases between. The CDR3, as DNA: TGTGCCAGCAGCCTAAACAGGGGGGGACTAGCAAAAGAGACCCAGTACTTC. This gives the protein CASSLNRGGLAKETQYF.

This clone has just one count. The chain uses TRBV2 and TRBJ2-5; 11 bases are a match to TRBD1. The trim removed 6 bases at V and 5 bases at J, leaving 5 bases unmatched. CDR1 and CDR2 from the germline V gene are SNHLY and FYNNEI. The CDR3 is 14 residues long. The CDR3 DNA is TGTGCCAGCAGACCGGGACAGGGGGGGGAGACCCAGTACTTC. Its protein product is CASRPGQGGETQYF. Full variable domain (outside the CDR3, taken from reference TRBV2 and TRBJ2-5): EPEVTQTPSHQVTQMGQEVILRCVPISNHLYFYWYRQILGQKVEFLVSFYNNEISEKSEIFDDQFSVERPDGSNFTLKIRSTKLEDSAMYFCASRPGQGGETQYFGPGTRLLVL.

This chain joins TRBV29-1 and TRBJ2-2; 7 bases match TRBD1. The V gene's germline CDR1 is SQVTM and CDR2 ANQGSEA. V lost 6 bases and J lost 6; bases outside the gene matches: 4. The CDR3 extends over 12 amino acids. The CDR3 DNA reads TGCAGCGTACGACAGGGAGCCGGGGAGCTGTTTTTT. Amino acid sequence: CSVRQGAGELFF.

The chain combines TRBV5-4 with TRBJ2-3; 9 bases agree with TRBD2. The CDR3 runs 14 residues. V was clipped by 4 bases and J by 4 bases; unmatched bases: 4. Germline CDR1 is SGHNT and CDR2 is YYREEE (reference sequence). CDR3 sequence: CASSGGLAADTQYF. The CDR3 region has the DNA TGTGCCAGCAGCGGGGGACTAGCTGCAGATACGCAGTATTTT.

V and J are TRBV5-1 and TRBJ2-7; 7 bases match TRBD1. This CDR3 has 13 amino acids. The trim removed 3 bases at V and 3 bases at J, leaving 3 bases unmatched. CDR1 and CDR2 (germline): SGHRS, YFSETQ. The CDR3 spells CASSWDRVYEQYF. CDR3 in DNA: TGCGCCAGCAGCTGGGACAGAGTCTACGAGCAGTACTTC. Full variable domain (missing parts from reference TRBV5-1 and TRBJ2-7): KAGVTQTPRYLIKTRGQQVTLSCSPISGHRSVSWYQQTPGQGLQFLFEYFSETQRNKGNFPGRFSGRQFSNSRSEMNVSTLELGDSALYLCASSWDRVYEQYFGPGTRLTVT.

The chain links TRBV9 to TRBJ2-2; 12 positions agree with TRBD2. The length of the CDR3 is 16 residues. Unmatched junction bases numbered 2, after V lost 0 bases and J lost 5 bases. Germline values: CDR1 SGDLS, CDR2 YYNGEE. CDR3 nucleotides: TGTGCCAGCAGCGTAGGACTAGCGGGAGAAACCGGGGAGCTGTTTTTT. Translation gives CASSVGLAGETGELFF.

This chain joins TRBV15 and TRBJ2-7; 9 nucleotides match TRBD1. CDR3 size: 15 residues. The germline gives CDR1 LNHNV, CDR2 YYDKDF (reference sequence). With 3 bases clipped from V and 3 bases from J, the junction kept 6 bases outside the gene matches. The CDR3, as DNA: TGTGCCACCAGCAGGGAACCGGGACAGGGCTACGAGCAGTACTTC. Amino acid sequence: CATSREPGQGYEQYF.

J is TRBJ2-7 and V is TRBV10-3; 7 bases line up with TRBD1. Germline CDR1 ENHRY, CDR2 SYGVKD. V was pared by 6 bases and J by 3 bases, with 5 bases of the junction left unmatched. This CDR3 spans 13 amino acids. The CDR3 protein is CAIRDRTNYEQYF. The CDR3 coding sequence is TGTGCCATCAGGGACAGGACCAACTACGAGCAGTACTTC.

The chain links TRBV7-9 to TRBJ2-7; TRBD2 is a possible D gene (5 bases). This CDR3 is built from 15 residues. Trimming removed 0 bases from V and 6 bases from J, with 15 bases in between. Germline CDR1 SEHNR, CDR2 FQNEAQ (reference sequence). CDR3 sequence (DNA): TGTGCCAGCAGCTTAGCGGCGGGTTCGGTCGGCGAGCAGTACTTC. This gives the protein CASSLAAGSVGEQYF.

The CDR3 loop is CASSPDRLQETQYF. The CDR3 bases are TGTGCCAGCTCACCTGACAGGCTTCAAGAGACCCAGTACTTC. The rearrangement uses TRBV18 and TRBJ2-5; maybe TRBD1 (6 bases). The CDR3 is 14 amino acids. Germline V CDR1 and CDR2: KGHSH, LQKENI. V shed 3 bases and J shed 2 bases, with 10 bases lying between them.

The chain has TRBV3-1 (or the pseudogene TRBV3-2) and TRBJ1-2; D is undetermined. V was cut by 0 bases and J by 7 bases, with 9 bases left in between. The CDR3 runs 13 residues. Germline assignment: CDR1 LGHDT and CDR2 YNNKEL (reference sequence). CDR3 sequence: CASSQDEAGGYTF. CDR3 nucleotides: TGTGCCAGCAGCCAAGATGAAGCGGGTGGCTACACCTTC.

The V call is TRBV5-6, the J call TRBJ1-6, with a possible D match to TRBD1 (6 bases). Germline V gene sequence: CDR1 SGHDT, CDR2 YYEEEE. The CDR3 contains 14 residues. V was clipped by 4 bases and J by 14 bases, with 19 bases between them. The CDR3 reads CASSHGGGPTSLHF. The CDR3 nucleotides are TGTGCCAGCAGCCACGGCGGGGGGCCTACATCCCTCCACTTT.

This chain joins TRBV2 and TRBJ2-7; TRBD1 might be the D (6 bases). CDR1 and CDR2 (germline): SNHLY, FYNNEI. CDR3 length: 16 residues. Trimming shortened V by 0 bases and J by 2 bases, and 14 bases separated the two germline ends. The CDR3 protein is CASSEAGRGRAYEQYF. The CDR3 nucleotides are TGTGCCAGCAGTGAAGCGGGCAGGGGTAGGGCCTACGAGCAGTACTTC.

The CDR3 reads CASSGSGLPNEQFF. The CDR3 bases are TGTGCCAGCAGCGGGAGCGGACTCCCCAATGAGCAGTTCTTC. This rearrangement joins TRBV9 to TRBJ2-1; TRBD2 is a possible D gene (5 bases). Germline V CDR1 and CDR2: SGDLS, YYNGEE. The germline V and J ends were trimmed by 3 bases and 6 bases, with 13 bases remaining between them. The CDR3 extends over 14 amino acids.

To note about this clone: This same CDR3 is encoded by further DNA sequences in the sample. The rearrangement uses TRBV19 and TRBJ1-6; 10 bases map to TRBD1. CDR3 length equals 13 residues. Unmatched junction bases numbered 5, after V lost 8 bases and J lost 10 bases. Looked up from germline, CDR1 is LNHDA and CDR2 is SQIVND (reference sequence). DNA of the CDR3: TGTGCCAGTTCGGGACAGGGGAACTCACCCCTCCACTTT. Its protein is CASSGQGNSPLHF.

The gene calls are TRBV3-1 (or the pseudogene TRBV3-2) and TRBJ1-2; tentatively, D is TRBD1 (5 bases). CDR3 length: 12 residues. Germline CDR1 LGHDT, CDR2 YNNKEL (reference sequence). Trimming removed 0 bases at V and 9 bases at J, with 8 bases between. The CDR3 here is CASSQEDTRYTF. The CDR3 bases are TGTGCCAGCAGCCAAGAGGACACTCGCTACACCTTC.

The CDR3 region has the DNA TGTGCCAGCAGCTTGGTCGCAGGGGGGAGCTCTGGGGCCAACGTCCTGACTTTC. Amino acid sequence: CASSLVAGGSSGANVLTF. V usage is TRBV5-6 and J usage is TRBJ2-6; a weak D match, TRBD1 (7 bases). Looked up from germline, CDR1 is SGHDT and CDR2 is YYEEEE. This CDR3 contains 18 residues. V dropped 0 bases and J dropped 0 bases, with 13 bases sitting between them. Supplemented by reference TRBV5-6 and TRBJ2-6, the full variable domain reads DAGVTQSPTHLIKTRGQQVTLRCSPKSGHDTVSWYQQALGQGPQFIFQYYEEEERQRGNFPDRFSGHQFPNYSSELNVNALLLGDSALYLCASSLVAGGSSGANVLTFGAGSRLTVL.

DNA of the CDR3: TGTGCCAGCAGCTTGGGGGGAGAGCAGGGGGCTAGCGAAGCCTACACCTTC. Its translation: CASSLGGEQGASEAYTF. V is TRBV5-4 and J is TRBJ1-2, with 8 bases fitting TRBD1. V shed 0 bases and J 10 bases; nucleotides not matched to a gene: 17. This CDR3 spans 17 amino acids. Looked up from germline, CDR1 is SGHNT and CDR2 is YYREEE (reference sequence).

Details on this clone: The sample has other DNA sequences that encode this CDR3 too. The chain has TRBV5-1 and TRBJ1-1; 7 positions match TRBD1. Trimming removed 1 base from V and 1 base from J; junction bases left unmatched: 1. The CDR3 has 14 amino acids. Germline V gene sequence: CDR1 SGHRS, CDR2 YFSETQ. The DNA of the CDR3 is TGCGCCAGCAGCTTGCAGGGGGGGAACACTGAAGCTTTCTTT. It specifies CASSLQGGNTEAFF.

The chain employs TRBV7-2 and TRBJ1-1; D gene uncertain. The ends were cut back, 5 bases at V and 5 bases at J, with 15 bases in the middle. Germline-derived CDR1 and CDR2 are SGHTA and FQGNSA. CDR3 size: 14 residues. The chain's CDR3 is CASSPRGGSTEAFF. CDR3 in DNA: TGTGCCAGCAGCCCCCGGGGAGGGTCGACTGAAGCTTTCTTT.

The CDR3: CASSEGHANYGYTF. The CDR3 nucleotides read TGTGCCAGCAGTGAAGGGCATGCTAACTATGGCTACACCTTC. The V and J genes are TRBV2 and TRBJ1-2; no firm D call. Germline CDR1 SNHLY, CDR2 FYNNEI. The CDR3 extends over 14 amino acids. V was clipped by 1 base and J by 0 bases, with 6 bases between them.

The chain has TRBV27 and TRBJ2-1, with TRBD1 matching over 10 bases. Germline values: CDR1 MNHEY, CDR2 SMNVEV (reference sequence). J gave up 5 bases and V 5 bases, and 6 bases lay outside the gene matches. This CDR3 comprises 15 residues. The CDR3 DNA follows: TGTGCCAGCAGTCCCCTCGGGACAGGGGACAATGAGCAGTTCTTC. It yields the protein CASSPLGTGDNEQFF.

The CDR3 nucleotides are TGTGCCAGCAGCCTGCAGGTCTCTGGAAACACCATATATTTT. It translates to CASSLQVSGNTIYF. The chain uses TRBV7-2 and TRBJ1-3; no clear D gene. The CDR3 runs to 14 residues. The germline gives CDR1 SGHTA, CDR2 FQGNSA. The V end was cut by 5 bases, the J end by 0 bases, with 8 bases between.

The rearrangement uses TRBV7-9 and TRBJ2-2; no definite D call. V gave up 1 base and J gave up 3 bases, with 12 bases separating them. The germline gives CDR1 SEHNR, CDR2 FQNEAQ (reference sequence). This CDR3 has 16 amino acids. Here the CDR3 reads CASSLGRSSDTGELFF. DNA for the CDR3: TGTGCCAGCAGCTTAGGGCGGTCTTCGGACACCGGGGAGCTGTTTTTT.

The V and J genes are TRBV6-2 or TRBV6-3 and TRBJ1-1, with 11 bases matching TRBD1. V was clipped by 2 bases and J by 7 bases; unmatched bases: 9. The CDR3 consists of 16 residues. The germline V gene encodes CDR1 MNHEY and CDR2 SVGEGT. The CDR3, as DNA: TGTGCCAGCAGTTACGGGTGGAGGACAGGGGGCGATGAAGCTTTCTTT. This encodes CASSYGWRTGGDEAFF.

The gene calls are TRBV7-2 and TRBJ2-3, with 8 bases aligning to TRBD2. V gave up 4 bases and J gave up 1 base; unmatched junction bases: 4. There are 15 residues in the CDR3. Germline CDR1 SGHTA, CDR2 FQGNSA. The CDR3 DNA reads TGTGCCAGCAGCTACGGGACTAGGGGCACAGATACGCAGTATTTT. Translating it yields CASSYGTRGTDTQYF.

In this sample, this clone turned up once. CDR3: CASSGSISGNTIYF. In nucleotides, the CDR3 is TGTGCCAGCAGCGGCTCGATCTCTGGAAACACCATATATTTT. V and J are TRBV21-1 and TRBJ1-3; the D call of TRBD1 is as the table states it, not checked on the DNA. TRBV21-1 is a listed pseudogene. The CDR3 has 14 amino acids.

This clone was found a few times. The V gene is TRBV7-8, the J gene TRBJ2-7, with D possibly matching TRBD2 (6 bases). The germline CDR1 and CDR2 sequences are SGHVS and FQNEAQ. The CDR3 covers 16 residues. Trimming stripped 2 bases from V and 0 bases from J, with 14 bases between. The CDR3 is CASSLPFAGYSYEQYF. For the CDR3, the DNA is TGTGCCAGCAGCTTACCCTTTGCGGGGTACTCCTACGAGCAGTACTTC.

DNA of the CDR3: TGTGCCAGCAGACCTGACAGGGGACTCACCGGGGAGCTGTTTTTT. Translation: CASRPDRGLTGELFF. The chain has TRBV2 and TRBJ2-2, with 8 positions matching TRBD1. There are 15 residues in the CDR3. V dropped 6 bases and J dropped 4; count of bases not matched to a gene: 7. CDR1 and CDR2 from the germline V gene are SNHLY and FYNNEI.

The rearrangement links TRBV5-6 to TRBJ2-5, with 8 bases aligning to TRBD2. J was trimmed by 2 bases and V by 0 bases; bases with no gene match: 6. The CDR3 is 16 residues long. Germline values: CDR1 SGHDT, CDR2 YYEEEE. This chain's CDR3 is CASSLGAGAYQETQYF. The DNA for the CDR3 is TGTGCCAGCAGCTTGGGAGCGGGAGCATATCAAGAGACCCAGTACTTC.